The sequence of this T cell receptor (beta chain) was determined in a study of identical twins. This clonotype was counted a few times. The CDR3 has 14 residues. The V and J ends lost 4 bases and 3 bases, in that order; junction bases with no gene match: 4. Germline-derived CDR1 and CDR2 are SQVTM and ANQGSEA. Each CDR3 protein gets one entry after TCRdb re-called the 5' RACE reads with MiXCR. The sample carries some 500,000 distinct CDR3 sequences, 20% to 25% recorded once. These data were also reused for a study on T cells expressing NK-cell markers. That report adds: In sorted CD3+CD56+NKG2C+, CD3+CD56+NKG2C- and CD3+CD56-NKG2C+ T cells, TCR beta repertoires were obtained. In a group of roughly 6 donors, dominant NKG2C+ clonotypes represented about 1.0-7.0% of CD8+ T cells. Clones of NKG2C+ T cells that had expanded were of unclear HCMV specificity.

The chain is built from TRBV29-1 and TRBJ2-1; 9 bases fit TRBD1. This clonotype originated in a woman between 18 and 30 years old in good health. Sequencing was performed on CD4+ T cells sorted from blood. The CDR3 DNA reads TGCAGCGTTGGGAGGGGACAGGGCTACAATGAGCAGTTCTTC. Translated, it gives CSVGRGQGYNEQFF.